Listed here are 13 T cell receptor beta chains from one sample, sequenced in a study of T cell clones after liver transplantation. TCRdb's copy holds only in-frame clones and misses some; the assay was immunoSEQ multiplex PCR. The data hold tens of thousands of clones, with about 93% observed a single time. The sequencing used CD8+ T cells from blood, collected 12 months after liver transplant. These receptors were collected from a human patient who received a liver transplant. Some of these T cells may belong to the graft donor.

This clone appeared a few times. The V call is TRBV6-5, the J call TRBJ1-5; D uncertain. The germline CDR1 and CDR2 sequences are MNHEY and SVGAGI. The CDR3 length is 13 residues. Trimming cost V 5 bases and J 9 bases, with 14 bases left between them. In DNA, the CDR3 is TGTGCCAGCAGTCCCCTGGAGGCAGCGCCCCAGCATTTT. Translation: CASSPLEAAPQHF.

The chain has TRBV4-2 and TRBJ1-2; 8 nucleotides match TRBD1. CDR3 size: 13 residues. In germline, CDR1 is LGHNA, CDR2 YNFKEQ. V shed 4 bases and J 7 bases; nucleotides not matched to a gene: 5. The CDR3 reads CASSPYQGAGYTF. The CDR3 coding sequence is TGTGCCAGCAGCCCTTACCAGGGGGCTGGCTACACCTTC.

V and J are TRBV5-8 and TRBJ2-7; 7 bases line up with TRBD1. From germline, CDR1 is SGHTS and CDR2 YDEGEE. The length of the CDR3 is 15 residues. V lost 7 bases and J lost 2; bases outside the gene matches: 12. In DNA, the CDR3 is TGTGCCAGCGCTATTCCCTTTGGGACAGCCTACGAGCAGTACTTC. Protein: CASAIPFGTAYEQYF.

V is TRBV9 and J is TRBJ2-5; D might be TRBD2 (7 bases). This CDR3 is 15 amino acids long. With 3 bases removed from V and 5 bases from J, the gap between germline ends came to 17 bases. The germline V gene has CDR1 SGDLS and CDR2 YYNGEE. CDR3 region: CASSAAPGGEETQYF. Written as DNA, the CDR3 is TGTGCCAGCAGCGCCGCTCCGGGGGGCGAGGAGACCCAGTACTTC.

The chain recombines TRBV28 with TRBJ2-7, with unresolved D. Germline values: CDR1 MDHEN, CDR2 SYDVKM. The CDR3 loop spans 12 amino acids. The V end was cut by 8 bases, the J end by 5 bases, with 13 bases between. CDR3 residues: CASCTTTDEQYF. The CDR3, as DNA: TGTGCCAGCTGTACCACCACTGACGAGCAGTACTTC. Together with reference TRBV28 and TRBJ2-7, the CDR3 gives the full variable domain: DVKVTQSSRYLVKRTGEKVFLECVQDMDHENMFWYRQDPGLGLRLIYFSYDVKMKEKGDIPEGYSVSREKKERFSLILESASTNQTSMYLCASCTTTDEQYFGPGTRLTVT.

Here the CDR3 reads CASSLSVRGEQYF. Written as DNA, the CDR3 is TGTGCCAGCAGTTTGAGCGTCCGGGGTGAGCAGTACTTC. The chain carries TRBV27 and TRBJ2-7, with D maybe TRBD2 (5 bases). This CDR3 region has 13 residues. Germline V CDR1 and CDR2: MNHEY, SMNVEV (reference sequence). The V end was cut by 3 bases, the J end by 7 bases, with 13 bases between.

The rearrangement links TRBV4-1 to TRBJ1-1, with D hard to call. The germline V and J ends were trimmed by 2 bases and 2 bases, with 12 bases remaining between them. Germline lookup yields CDR1 MGHRA and CDR2 YSYEKL. There are 15 residues in the CDR3. The CDR3 loop is CASSQLDTRNTEAFF. CDR3 bases: TGCGCCAGCAGCCAACTCGACACAAGAAACACTGAAGCTTTCTTT.

The rearrangement links TRBV13 to TRBJ2-1; 10 nucleotides agree with TRBD1. Trimming at V came to 5 bases and at J to 2 bases, leaving 9 bases not matched to a gene. Germline CDR1 and CDR2: PRHDT and FYEKMQ (reference sequence). CDR3 size: 17 residues. The DNA for the CDR3 is TGTGCCAGCAGCCCCCCCACCGGGACAGGGGCCTACAATGAGCAGTTCTTC. Translation gives CASSPPTGTGAYNEQFF.

Worth noting for this clone: The DNA is omitted, as the CDR3 cannot be located on it reliably, and the CDR3 follows TCRdb's listing. The same CDR3 also results from other DNA sequences found in this sample. The genes are TRBV9 and TRBJ1-4. The germline V gene has CDR1 SGDLS and CDR2 YYNGEE. The CDR3 spans 14 residues, counting both ends. CDR3 sequence reads: CASSVGGGNEKLFF.

In this sample, this clone turned up once. Other DNA variants within this sample encode the same CDR3. The chain couples TRBV18 to TRBJ1-1, with 7 positions matching TRBD1. The CDR3 is 12 residues long. Trimming removed 6 bases from V and 8 bases from J; junction bases left unmatched: 6. Germline CDR1 and CDR2: KGHSH and LQKENI. CDR3 sequence reads: CASSPTGPEAFF. The CDR3 DNA follows: TGTGCCAGCTCGCCGACAGGGCCGGAAGCTTTCTTT.

V is TRBV7-2 and J is TRBJ1-2; TRBD1 agrees at 7 bases. Germline V gives CDR1 SGHTA, CDR2 FQGNSA. The ends lost 6 bases at V and 8 bases at J; junction bases unmatched: 6. The CDR3 totals 12 residues. CDR3 sequence: CASRTNRGGYTF. The CDR3, as DNA: TGTGCCAGCAGGACAAACAGGGGAGGCTACACCTTC.

The chain's CDR3 is CASSPQGEATEAFF. Written as DNA, the CDR3 is TGTGCCAGCAGTCCTCAGGGGGAGGCCACTGAAGCTTTCTTT. The chain has TRBV28 and TRBJ1-1, with 7 positions matching TRBD1. Germline assignment: CDR1 MDHEN and CDR2 SYDVKM. V lost 5 bases to trimming and J lost 4 bases; unmatched junction nucleotides: 7. The CDR3 length is 14 residues.

The CDR3 coding sequence is TGTGCCACCTCCAAAGGGACAGGGGGCATCGAGCAGTACTTC. Residues: CATSKGTGGIEQYF. This chain links TRBV19 with TRBJ2-7, with TRBD1 matching 12 bases. The V segment lost 10 bases and the J segment 6 bases; nucleotides outside the gene matches: 10. This CDR3 spans 14 amino acids. Germline V CDR1 and CDR2: LNHDA, SQIVND (reference sequence).